The 4 T cell receptor beta chains below all came from one sample that was sequenced in a study of cytomegalovirus exposure and HLA in healthy donors. Primers for the PCR totalled 60 Vbeta and 13 Jbeta. Sequenced by immunoSEQ multiplex PCR; TCRdb stores in-frame clones only, minus some. Of about 160,000 clones listed, about 81% are singletons. Sequences were obtained from PBMCs. The receptors come from a girl aged 10 to 17 in good health and CMV-seropositive.

V is TRBV5-1 and J is TRBJ2-7, with D possibly being TRBD2 (6 bases). Trimming pared 4 bases from V and 0 bases from J, leaving 14 bases between. The CDR3 has 15 amino acids. Germline CDR1 SGHRS, CDR2 YFSETQ. CDR3 sequence reads: CASSLVADGSYEQYF. The CDR3 nucleotides are TGCGCCAGCAGCCTGGTAGCGGATGGCTCCTACGAGCAGTACTTC. Variable domain in full (rest from reference TRBV5-1 and TRBJ2-7): KAGVTQTPRYLIKTRGQQVTLSCSPISGHRSVSWYQQTPGQGLQFLFEYFSETQRNKGNFPGRFSGRQFSNSRSEMNVSTLELGDSALYLCASSLVADGSYEQYFGPGTRLTVT.

V gene TRBV5-1 combines with J gene TRBJ1-1, with 9 bases fitting TRBD1. This CDR3 is built from 16 residues. The V gene end was trimmed by 4 bases and the J gene end by 1 base; junction bases not matched to a gene: 8. Germline V CDR1 and CDR2: SGHRS, YFSETQ. The CDR3 loop is CASSLSQGATNTEAFF. DNA of the CDR3: TGCGCCAGCAGCCTATCACAGGGGGCGACGAACACTGAAGCTTTCTTT.

V is TRBV10-2 and J is TRBJ1-2; no clear D. Trimming removed 2 bases from V and 3 bases from J, with 10 bases in between. This CDR3 is built from 14 residues. Germline values: CDR1 WSHSY, CDR2 SAAADI. The chain's CDR3 is CASSEGQSYYGYTF. DNA for the CDR3: TGCGCCAGCAGTGAGGGGCAGTCCTACTATGGCTACACCTTC.

The V and J genes are TRBV4-3 and TRBJ1-2; 7 nucleotides align to TRBD1. CDR3 length: 14 residues. After removal of 4 bases from V and 3 bases from J, the junction contained 5 bases not matched to a gene. Germline loops: CDR1 LGHNA, CDR2 YSLEER. The CDR3 DNA follows: TGCGCCAGCAGCCGACTAGACAGGGACTATGGCTACACCTTC. This gives the protein CASSRLDRDYGYTF.